Shown below are 25 T cell receptor beta chains from a single sample sequenced in a study of T cells in Graves' hyperthyroidism and ophthalmopathy (dated by TCRdb to the late 2010s). Library preparation employed multiplex PCR. The sequencer listed for this sample is Illumina HiSeq 2000. TCR beta CDR3 regions were amplified from RNA transcripts. For the first round of RT-PCR on the TCR CDR3, the HTBI primer set was used together with the Qiagen OneStep RT-PCR kit. Using fastp trimming at Q25 and MiXCR clonotype assembly, TCRdb reanalyzed the public sequencing data and kept in-frame beta chains. Each entry merges the rows of one CDR3 protein and shows their most common DNA and genes. This sample has 370,000 or so distinct CDR3 sequences in its table, and around 14% of those were observed once. Approximately 30% of the sample goes to the ten largest clones. Sample: blood. All receptors derive from a woman between 18 and 30 years old with Graves' hyperthyroidism that later progressed to Graves' ophthalmopathy.

This clonotype was detected many times. This chain connects TRBV2 to TRBJ2-1, with D maybe TRBD2 (6 bases). V was trimmed by 6 bases and J by 6 bases, leaving 21 bases between them. This CDR3 spans 16 amino acids. Germline V lookup: CDR1 SNHLY, CDR2 FYNNEI. The CDR3 is CASRRPGAGSVNEQFF. In DNA, the CDR3 is TGTGCCAGCAGGCGACCAGGCGCGGGATCGGTCAATGAGCAGTTCTTC.

This clonotype was detected only a few times. The gene calls are TRBV27 and TRBJ2-7; D may be TRBD2 (6 bases). Germline loops: CDR1 MNHEY, CDR2 SMNVEV (reference sequence). With 6 bases removed from V and 3 bases from J, the gap between germline ends came to 9 bases. This CDR3 region has 12 residues. The CDR3 DNA is TGTGCCAGCAGAACGGGAGTCTACGAGCAGTACTTC. Amino acids: CASRTGVYEQYF.

V is TRBV20-1 and J is TRBJ2-3; D remains ambiguous. The CDR3 loop spans 14 amino acids. V was shortened by 4 bases and J by 2 bases, with 13 bases between the two germline ends. Germline V gene data show CDR1 as DFQATT and CDR2 as SNEGSKA (reference sequence). CDR3 in DNA: TGCAGTGCTACTCCACGAGCCCTCACAGATACGCAGTATTTT. Protein sequence: CSATPRALTDTQYF.

This clonotype was observed at least ten times. The V and J genes are TRBV28 and TRBJ2-7; 8 positions match TRBD1. J gave up 3 bases and V 6 bases, and 7 bases lay outside the gene matches. Per germline, CDR1 MDHEN and CDR2 SYDVKM. The CDR3 runs 14 residues. CDR3: CASRLDRGNYEQYF. The CDR3 bases are TGTGCCAGCAGACTTGACAGGGGAAACTACGAGCAGTACTTC.

At least ten counts were recorded for this clonotype. CDR3 in DNA: TGTGCCAGCAGTGAAGGGATTGGGGGGACCTACGAGCAGTACTTC. Its translation is CASSEGIGGTYEQYF. The chain carries TRBV2 and TRBJ2-7, with TRBD2 as a possible D gene (6 bases). The V gene lost 1 base and the J gene lost 2 bases, with 12 bases spanning the gap. The CDR3 has 15 residues. The germline gives CDR1 SNHLY, CDR2 FYNNEI. The full variable domain, its missing parts supplied by reference TRBV2 and TRBJ2-7, is EPEVTQTPSHQVTQMGQEVILRCVPISNHLYFYWYRQILGQKVEFLVSFYNNEISEKSEIFDDQFSVERPDGSNFTLKIRSTKLEDSAMYFCASSEGIGGTYEQYFGPGTRLTVT.

The sample holds many counts of this clonotype. The chain employs TRBV5-1 and TRBJ2-3, with D hard to call. Germline lookup yields CDR1 SGHRS and CDR2 YFSETQ. The CDR3 spans 14 residues. V lost 3 bases and J 4 bases, leaving 12 bases between the germline ends. Written as DNA, the CDR3 is TGCGCCAGCAGCTCCGGGCCCATCCCAGATACGCAGTATTTT. Its translation: CASSSGPIPDTQYF.

The genes are TRBV28 and TRBJ2-7; TRBD2 matches at 14 bases. The germline V gene has CDR1 MDHEN and CDR2 SYDVKM. CDR3 size: 14 residues. Trimming took 8 bases from V and 2 from J; bases not matched to a gene: 2. CDR3 coding DNA: TGTGCCAGCGGACTAGCGGGAGGAACCTACGAGCAGTACTTC. Its protein product is CASGLAGGTYEQYF.

This clonotype was picked up a small number of times. V usage is TRBV20-1 and J usage is TRBJ2-1, with D perhaps matching TRBD1 or TRBD2 (7 bases each). V dropped 5 bases and J dropped 10 bases, with 21 bases sitting between them. This CDR3 comprises 14 residues. The germline V gene has CDR1 DFQATT and CDR2 SNEGSKA (reference sequence). The CDR3, as DNA: TGCAGTGCTCCACCCCAGGGGGGGGTACGGGAGCAGTTCTTC. This encodes CSAPPQGGVREQFF.

This clonotype appeared a few times. The V gene is TRBV3-1, the J gene TRBJ2-6; 9 nucleotides agree with TRBD1. CDR1 and CDR2 from the germline V gene are LGHDT and YNNKEL (reference sequence). The CDR3 is 17 amino acids. V lost 5 bases to trimming and J lost 0 bases; unmatched junction nucleotides: 5. DNA for the CDR3: TGTGCCAGCAGCTCAACGACAGGGGGCTCTGGGGCCAACGTCCTGACTTTC. Protein sequence: CASSSTTGGSGANVLTF.

This clonotype has ten or more counts. The chain uses TRBV11-2 and TRBJ2-1; 8 bases match TRBD2. After removal of 0 bases from V and 7 bases from J, the junction contained 11 bases not matched to a gene. CDR1 is SGHAT and CDR2 is FQNNGV in the germline V gene. The CDR3 runs 17 residues. CDR3 residues: CASSLDRGGRDGNEQFF. The CDR3 coding sequence is TGTGCCAGCAGCTTAGATCGGGGGGGGAGGGATGGGAATGAGCAGTTCTTC.

V is TRBV4-1 and J is TRBJ1-6, with D maybe TRBD1 (5 bases). Germline assignment: CDR1 MGHRA and CDR2 YSYEKL. This CDR3 is 17 amino acids long. Trimming shortened V by 0 bases and J by 2 bases, and 11 bases separated the two germline ends. The CDR3, as DNA: TGCGCCAGCAGCCAAGAATCTGGGGGTGCCTATAATTCACCCCTCCACTTT. The encoded protein is CASSQESGGAYNSPLHF.

This chain uses TRBV7-2 with TRBJ1-3; TRBD1 agrees at 8 bases. There are 16 residues in the CDR3. Germline loops: CDR1 SGHTA, CDR2 FQGNSA. The J segment lost 4 bases and the V segment lost 2 bases, leaving 7 bases of the junction unmatched. This CDR3 reads CASSLPRQGWGNTIYF. Written as DNA, the CDR3 is TGTGCCAGCAGCTTACCAAGACAGGGGTGGGGAAACACCATATATTTT.

The rearrangement uses TRBV14 and TRBJ2-2; D could derive from TRBD1 or TRBD2 (5 bases each). The CDR3 loop spans 14 amino acids. The V end lost 6 bases, the J end lost 2 bases, and 10 bases lay between the germline ends. Germline CDR1 and CDR2: SGHDN and FVKESK. The CDR3: CASRPGRNTGELFF. CDR3 in DNA: TGTGCCAGCAGGCCGGGGCGAAACACCGGGGAGCTGTTTTTT.

Ten or more counts support this clonotype. This chain connects TRBV20-1 to TRBJ2-7; 7 nucleotides line up with TRBD1. The J segment lost 0 bases and the V segment lost 7 bases, leaving 6 bases of the junction unmatched. Germline CDR1 reads DFQATT; CDR2 reads SNEGSKA (reference sequence). The CDR3 consists of 13 residues. For the CDR3, the DNA is TGCAGTGTCCGAGGGGGCAGCTCCTACGAGCAGTACTTC. This codes for CSVRGGSSYEQYF.

This clonotype was seen only a few times. The chain joins TRBV15 to TRBJ2-7; 10 bases agree with TRBD1. Germline-derived CDR1 and CDR2 are LNHNV and YYDKDF (reference sequence). The CDR3 covers 13 residues. V gave up 5 bases and J gave up 4 bases; unmatched junction bases: 2. The CDR3, as DNA: TGTGCCACCAGCGTGGGACAGGGGTACGAGCAGTACTTC. It translates to CATSVGQGYEQYF. Full variable domain (outside the CDR3, taken from reference TRBV15 and TRBJ2-7): DAMVIQNPRYQVTQFGKPVTLSCSQTLNHNVMYWYQQKSSQAPKLLFHYYDKDFNNEADTPDNFQSRRPNTSFCFLDIRSPGLGDTAMYLCATSVGQGYEQYFGPGTRLTVT.

There are a few counts of this clonotype. In nucleotides, the CDR3 is TGTGCCAGCAGCCCCGATTCGGCAGTACATACGACCGAGCAGTACTTC. Protein sequence: CASSPDSAVHTTEQYF. The chain links TRBV7-6 to TRBJ2-7; D unclear. Trimming took 5 bases from V and 6 from J, leaving 23 bases between them. There are 16 residues in the CDR3. Germline CDR1 and CDR2: SGHVS and FNYEAQ.

CDR3 in amino acids: CSVRDTSSSYEQYF. The CDR3, as DNA: TGCAGCGTTCGGGACACCTCGAGCTCCTACGAGCAGTACTTC. This sequence joins TRBV29-1 and TRBJ2-7; TRBD1 is a possible D gene (6 bases). V lost 5 bases and J 0 bases, leaving 14 bases between the germline ends. CDR1 is SQVTM, CDR2 ANQGSEA, per germline. There are 14 residues in the CDR3.

This clonotype showed up many times. J is TRBJ2-7 and V is TRBV7-9; TRBD2 matches at 8 bases. The CDR3 has 13 residues. Germline trimming cut 5 bases from V and 4 bases from J; bases unmatched to any gene: 4. Germline CDR1 and CDR2: SEHNR and FQNEAQ (reference sequence). CDR3 DNA sequence: TGTGCCAGCAGCCCGACTAGCGAATACGAGCAGTACTTC. This translates into CASSPTSEYEQYF.

This clonotype was detected ten times or more. The DNA for the CDR3 is TGCAGTGCTAGCGGGGGCCCCGCCCCAGATACGCAGTATTTT. It yields the protein CSASGGPAPDTQYF. The V gene is TRBV20-1, the J gene TRBJ2-3; D is possibly TRBD1 or TRBD2 (6 bases each). V was trimmed by 3 bases and J by 4 bases, leaving 14 bases between them. The CDR3 is made up of 14 amino acids. Germline V gene data show CDR1 as DFQATT and CDR2 as SNEGSKA (reference sequence).

This clonotype was observed many times. The chain carries TRBV6-2 or TRBV6-3 and TRBJ2-7; TRBD2 matches at 14 bases. CDR3 length: 20 amino acids. CDR1 and CDR2 (germline): MNHEY, SVGEGT. After removal of 2 bases from V and 3 bases from J, the junction contained 15 bases not matched to a gene. CDR3 sequence reads: CASSYRPTSGRGMMVYEQYF. The CDR3 DNA reads TGTGCCAGCAGTTACAGACCGACTAGCGGGAGGGGTATGATGGTCTACGAGCAGTACTTC.

The table lists this clonotype with a few counts. The CDR3 protein is CASAPGTGYEQYF. DNA for the CDR3: TGTGCCAGTGCTCCCGGGACAGGTTACGAGCAGTACTTC. The V gene is TRBV19, the J gene TRBJ2-7, with TRBD1 matching over 8 bases. Germline trimming cut 8 bases from V and 4 bases from J; bases unmatched to any gene: 7. The germline gives CDR1 LNHDA, CDR2 SQIVND (reference sequence). The CDR3 covers 13 residues.

This chain joins TRBV20-1 and TRBJ2-7; 16 bases line up with TRBD2. Trimming took 3 bases from V and 5 from J; bases not matched to a gene: 7. Germline V gives CDR1 DFQATT, CDR2 SNEGSKA (reference sequence). The CDR3 totals 16 residues. The CDR3 DNA reads TGCAGTGCTAGGGACTTGGGACTAGCGGGAGGGCACGAGCAGTACTTC. Translating gives CSARDLGLAGGHEQYF.

This clonotype was counted many times. The chain carries TRBV2 and TRBJ2-1, with 7 nucleotides matching TRBD2. The V gene end was trimmed by 4 bases and the J gene end by 7 bases; junction bases not matched to a gene: 7. This CDR3 has 14 amino acids. The V gene's germline CDR1 is SNHLY and CDR2 FYNNEI. DNA of the CDR3: TGTGCCAGCAGTGCTCGCGGGAGAGGGAATGAGCAGTTCTTC. This gives the protein CASSARGRGNEQFF. The whole variable domain, remainder taken from reference TRBV2 and TRBJ2-1, is EPEVTQTPSHQVTQMGQEVILRCVPISNHLYFYWYRQILGQKVEFLVSFYNNEISEKSEIFDDQFSVERPDGSNFTLKIRSTKLEDSAMYFCASSARGRGNEQFFGPGTRLTVL.

CDR3 DNA: TGTGCCAGCAGTTTACTCCGGGGTAGCGGGAGAGTTGGGGAGCTGTTTTTT. Translating gives CASSLLRGSGRVGELFF. The rearrangement links TRBV28 to TRBJ2-2, with TRBD2 matching 9 bases. From germline, CDR1 is MDHEN and CDR2 SYDVKM. V dropped 2 bases and J dropped 8; count of bases not matched to a gene: 12. The length of the CDR3 is 17 residues. Using reference TRBV28 and TRBJ2-2 for the parts outside the CDR3, the full variable domain is DVKVTQSSRYLVKRTGEKVFLECVQDMDHENMFWYRQDPGLGLRLIYFSYDVKMKEKGDIPEGYSVSREKKERFSLILESASTNQTSMYLCASSLLRGSGRVGELFFGEGSRLTVL.

This clonotype was seen repeatedly, ten times or more. The rearrangement uses TRBV7-8 and TRBJ2-1; TRBD1 is a possible D gene (5 bases). The CDR3 has 13 amino acids. The V gene lost 5 bases and the J gene lost 8 bases, with 13 bases spanning the gap. Germline CDR1 and CDR2: SGHVS and FQNEAQ. CDR3 DNA sequence: TGTGCCAGCAGCACCACCCAGGGCTATGAGCAGTTCTTC. It is translated as CASSTTQGYEQFF. Full variable domain (rest looked up from reference TRBV7-8 and TRBJ2-1): GAGVSQSPRYKVAKRGQDVALRCDPISGHVSLFWYQQALGQGPEFLTYFQNEAQLDKSGLPSDRFFAERPEGSVSTLKIQRTQQEDSAVYLCASSTTQGYEQFFGPGTRLTVL.